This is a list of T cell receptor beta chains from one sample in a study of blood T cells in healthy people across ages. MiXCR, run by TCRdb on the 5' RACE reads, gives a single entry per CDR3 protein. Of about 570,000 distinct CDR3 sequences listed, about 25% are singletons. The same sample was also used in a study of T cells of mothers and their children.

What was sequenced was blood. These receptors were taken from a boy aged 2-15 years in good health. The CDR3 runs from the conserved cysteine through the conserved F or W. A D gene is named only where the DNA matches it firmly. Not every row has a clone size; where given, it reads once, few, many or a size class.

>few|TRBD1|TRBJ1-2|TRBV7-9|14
CASSSYRGGDGYTF
TGTGCCAGCAGCTCATACAGGGGGGGAGATGGCTACACCTTC
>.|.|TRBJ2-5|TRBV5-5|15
CASSFLGRVGETQYF
TGTGCCAGCAGCTTTCTTGGTCGGGTAGGAGAGACCCAGTACTTC
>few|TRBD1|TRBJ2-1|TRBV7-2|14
CASSQGAAGHEQFF
TGTGCCAGCAGCCAGGGGGCAGCTGGGCATGAGCAGTTCTTC
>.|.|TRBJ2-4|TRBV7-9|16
CASSSGQSLAKNIQYF
TGTGCCAGCAGCAGCGGACAGTCTCTAGCCAAAAACATTCAGTACTTC
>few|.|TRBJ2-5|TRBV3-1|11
CASSQDFTQYF
TGTGCCAGCAGCCAAGACTTCACCCAGTACTTC
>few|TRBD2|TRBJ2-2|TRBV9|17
CASRAQDGLAGPGELFF
TGTGCCAGCAGAGCCCAGGATGGACTAGCGGGGCCCGGGGAGCTGTTTTTT
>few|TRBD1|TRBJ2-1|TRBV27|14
CASSRDRAGNEQFF
TGTGCCAGCAGCAGGGACAGGGCTGGAAATGAGCAGTTCTTC
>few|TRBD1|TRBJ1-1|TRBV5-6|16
CASSLPGQGSTTEAFF
TGTGCCAGCAGCCTTCCGGGACAGGGCTCGACCACTGAAGCTTTCTTT
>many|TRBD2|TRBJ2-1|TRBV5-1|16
CASSLEKTSVPNEQFF
TGCGCCAGCAGCTTGGAGAAGACTAGCGTGCCAAATGAGCAGTTCTTC
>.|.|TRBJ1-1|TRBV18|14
CAGSLQGGTTEAFF
TGTGCCGGCTCGTTACAGGGAGGGACCACTGAAGCTTTCTTT
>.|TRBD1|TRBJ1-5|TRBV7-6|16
CASSHSDRYINQPQHF
TGTGCCAGCAGCCATTCGGACAGGTACATCAATCAGCCCCAGCATTTT
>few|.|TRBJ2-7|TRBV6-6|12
CASSLRREEQYF
TGTGCCAGCAGCCTCAGACGGGAAGAGCAGTACTTC
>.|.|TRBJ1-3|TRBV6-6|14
CASSYSEPGNTIYF
TGTGCCAGCAGTTACTCAGAGCCGGGGAACACCATATATTTT
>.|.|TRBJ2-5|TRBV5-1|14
CASSNRVGGETQYF
TGCGCCAGCAGCAACAGGGTAGGGGGAGAGACCCAGTACTTC
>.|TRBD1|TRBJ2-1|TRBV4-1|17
CASSQGTGTGIRNEQFF
TGCGCCAGCAGCCAAGGCACCGGGACAGGGATTCGGAATGAGCAGTTCTTC
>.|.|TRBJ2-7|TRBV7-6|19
CASSLAGVGEHDGSYEQYF
TGTGCCAGCAGCTTAGCGGGCGTCGGGGAACACGACGGCTCCTACGAGCAGTACTTC
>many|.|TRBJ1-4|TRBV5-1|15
CASSLVAGAGEKLFF
TGCGCCAGCAGCTTGGTTGCGGGCGCCGGTGAAAAACTGTTTTTT